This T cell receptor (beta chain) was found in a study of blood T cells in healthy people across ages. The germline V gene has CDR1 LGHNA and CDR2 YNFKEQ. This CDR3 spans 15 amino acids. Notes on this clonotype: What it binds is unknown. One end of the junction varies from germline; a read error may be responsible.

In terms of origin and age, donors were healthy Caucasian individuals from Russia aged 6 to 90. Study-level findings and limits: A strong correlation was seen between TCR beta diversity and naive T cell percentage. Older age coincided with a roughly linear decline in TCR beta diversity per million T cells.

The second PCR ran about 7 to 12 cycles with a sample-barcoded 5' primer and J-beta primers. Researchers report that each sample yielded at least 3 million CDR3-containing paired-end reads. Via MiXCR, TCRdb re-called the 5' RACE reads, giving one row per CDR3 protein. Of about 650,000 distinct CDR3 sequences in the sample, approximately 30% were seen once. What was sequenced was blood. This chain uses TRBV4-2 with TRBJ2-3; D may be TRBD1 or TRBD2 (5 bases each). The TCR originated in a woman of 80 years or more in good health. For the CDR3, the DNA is TGTGCCGGCAGCCAGAGGGACGTGTGGCCAGATACGCAGTATTTT. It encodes CAGSQRDVWPDTQYF.